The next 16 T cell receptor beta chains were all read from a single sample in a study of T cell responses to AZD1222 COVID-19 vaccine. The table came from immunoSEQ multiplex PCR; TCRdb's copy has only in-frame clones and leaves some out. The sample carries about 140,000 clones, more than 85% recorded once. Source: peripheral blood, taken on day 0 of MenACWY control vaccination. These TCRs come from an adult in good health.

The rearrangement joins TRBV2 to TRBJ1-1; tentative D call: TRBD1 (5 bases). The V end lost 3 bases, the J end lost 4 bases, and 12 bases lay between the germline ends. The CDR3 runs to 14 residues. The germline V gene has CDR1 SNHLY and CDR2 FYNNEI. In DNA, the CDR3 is TGTGCCAGCAGTGAGGGGCAGCAGGTCACTGAAGCTTTCTTT. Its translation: CASSEGQQVTEAFF.

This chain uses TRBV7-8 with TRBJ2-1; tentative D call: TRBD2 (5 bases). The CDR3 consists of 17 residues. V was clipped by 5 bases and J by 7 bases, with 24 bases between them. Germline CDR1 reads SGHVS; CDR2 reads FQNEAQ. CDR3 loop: CASSLRPGSGTGNEQFF. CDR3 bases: TGTGCCAGCAGCCTTAGACCGGGCTCAGGCACGGGGAATGAGCAGTTCTTC.

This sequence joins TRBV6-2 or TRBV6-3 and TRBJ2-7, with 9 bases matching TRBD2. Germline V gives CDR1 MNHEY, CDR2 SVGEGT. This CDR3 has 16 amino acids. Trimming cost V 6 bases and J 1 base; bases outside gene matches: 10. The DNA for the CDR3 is TGTGCCAGCAGCTCCAAAGCGGGAGGCCCTTCCTACGAGCAGTACTTC. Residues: CASSSKAGGPSYEQYF.

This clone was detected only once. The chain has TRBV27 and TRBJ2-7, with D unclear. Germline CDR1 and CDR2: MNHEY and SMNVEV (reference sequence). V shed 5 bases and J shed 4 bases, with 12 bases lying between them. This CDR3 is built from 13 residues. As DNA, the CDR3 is TGTGCCAGCAGTCTAAACCCCCCATACGAGCAGTACTTC. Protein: CASSLNPPYEQYF.

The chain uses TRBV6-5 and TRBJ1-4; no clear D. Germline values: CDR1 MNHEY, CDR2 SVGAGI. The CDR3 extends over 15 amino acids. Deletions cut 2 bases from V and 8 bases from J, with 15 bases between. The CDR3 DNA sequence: TGTGCCAGCAGTTACAGCTGGGAGCAGAGGGAAAAACTGTTTTTT. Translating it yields CASSYSWEQREKLFF.

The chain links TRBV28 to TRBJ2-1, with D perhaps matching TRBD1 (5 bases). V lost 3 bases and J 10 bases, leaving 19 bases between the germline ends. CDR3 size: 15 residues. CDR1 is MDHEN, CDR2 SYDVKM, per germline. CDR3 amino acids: CASSFPRVGRREQFF. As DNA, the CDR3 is TGTGCCAGCAGTTTCCCCAGGGTCGGACGACGGGAGCAGTTCTTC.

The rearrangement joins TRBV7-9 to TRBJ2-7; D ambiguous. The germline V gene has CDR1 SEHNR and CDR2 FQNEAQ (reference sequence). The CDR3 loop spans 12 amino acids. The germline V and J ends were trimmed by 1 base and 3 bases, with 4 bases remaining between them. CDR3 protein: CASSLDHYEQYF. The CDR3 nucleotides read TGTGCCAGCAGCTTAGATCACTACGAGCAGTACTTC.

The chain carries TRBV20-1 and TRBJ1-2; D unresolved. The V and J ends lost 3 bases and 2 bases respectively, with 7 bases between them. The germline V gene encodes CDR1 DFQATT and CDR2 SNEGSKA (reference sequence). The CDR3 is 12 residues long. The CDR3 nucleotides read TGCAGTGCTAGTGAGAGCAACTATGGCTACACCTTC. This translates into CSASESNYGYTF.

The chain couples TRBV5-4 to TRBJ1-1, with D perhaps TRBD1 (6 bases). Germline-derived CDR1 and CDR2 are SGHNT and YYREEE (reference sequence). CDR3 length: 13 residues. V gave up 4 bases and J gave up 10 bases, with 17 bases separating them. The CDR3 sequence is CASSLPRGGAAFF. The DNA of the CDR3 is TGTGCCAGCAGCCTCCCAAGGGGGGGCGCAGCTTTCTTT.

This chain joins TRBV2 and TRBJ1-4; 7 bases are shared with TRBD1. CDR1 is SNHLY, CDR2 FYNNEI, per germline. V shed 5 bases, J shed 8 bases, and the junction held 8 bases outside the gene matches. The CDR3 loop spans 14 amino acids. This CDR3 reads CASSLDRSREKLFF. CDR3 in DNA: TGTGCCAGCAGTCTGGACAGGAGTAGGGAAAAACTGTTTTTT.

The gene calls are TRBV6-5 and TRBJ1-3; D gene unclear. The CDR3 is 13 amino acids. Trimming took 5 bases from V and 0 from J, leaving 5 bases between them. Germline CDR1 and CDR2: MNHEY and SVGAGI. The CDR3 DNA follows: TGTGCCAGCAGTCTCCCCTCTGGAAACACCATATATTTT. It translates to CASSLPSGNTIYF.

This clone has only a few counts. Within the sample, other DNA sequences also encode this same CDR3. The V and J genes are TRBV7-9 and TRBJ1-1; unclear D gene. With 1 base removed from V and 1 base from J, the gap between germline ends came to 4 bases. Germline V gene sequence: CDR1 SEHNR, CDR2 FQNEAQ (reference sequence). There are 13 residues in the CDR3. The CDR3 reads CASSLDSNTEAFF. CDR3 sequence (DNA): TGTGCCAGCAGCTTAGACTCGAACACTGAAGCTTTCTTT. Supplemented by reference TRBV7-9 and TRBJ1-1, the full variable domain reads DTGVSQNPRHKITKRGQNVTFRCDPISEHNRLYWYRQTLGQGPEFLTYFQNEAQLEKSRLLSDRFSAERPKGSFSTLEIQRTEQGDSAMYLCASSLDSNTEAFFGQGTRLTVV.

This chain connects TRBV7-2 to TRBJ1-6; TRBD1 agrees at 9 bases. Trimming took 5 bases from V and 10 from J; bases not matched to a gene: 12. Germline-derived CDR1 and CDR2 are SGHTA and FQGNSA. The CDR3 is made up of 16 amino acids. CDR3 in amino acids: CASSPRVFTGGSPLHF. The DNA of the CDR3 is TGTGCCAGCAGCCCTAGGGTGTTTACAGGGGGCTCACCCCTCCACTTT.

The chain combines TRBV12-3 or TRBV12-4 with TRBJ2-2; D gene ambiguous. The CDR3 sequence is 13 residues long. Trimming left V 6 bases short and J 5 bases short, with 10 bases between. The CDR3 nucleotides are TGTGCCAGCAGGCCGTTAGGGACCGGGGAGCTGTTTTTT. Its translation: CASRPLGTGELFF.

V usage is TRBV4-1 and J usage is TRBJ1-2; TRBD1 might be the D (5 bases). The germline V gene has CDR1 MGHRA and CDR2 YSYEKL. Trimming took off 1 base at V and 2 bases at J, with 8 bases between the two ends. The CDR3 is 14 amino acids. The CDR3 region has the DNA TGCGCCAGCAGCCAAGGGGGCGCAAACTATGGCTACACCTTC. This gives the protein CASSQGGANYGYTF.

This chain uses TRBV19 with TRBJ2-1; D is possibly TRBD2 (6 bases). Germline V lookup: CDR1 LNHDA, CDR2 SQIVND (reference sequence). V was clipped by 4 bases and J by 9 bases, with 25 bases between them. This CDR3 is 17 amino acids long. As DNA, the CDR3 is TGTGCCAGTAGTACCAATATTCTAGCGCCCGGTTTTGCTGAGCAGTTCTTC. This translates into CASSTNILAPGFAEQFF. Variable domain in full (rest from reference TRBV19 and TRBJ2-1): DGGITQSPKYLFRKEGQNVTLSCEQNLNHDAMYWYRQDPGQGLRLIYYSQIVNDFQKGDIAEGYSVSREKKESFPLTVTSAQKNPTAFYLCASSTNILAPGFAEQFFGPGTRLTVL.